This T cell receptor beta chain appears in the sequencing data of a study of Graves' ophthalmopathy and Graves' hyperthyroidism. Study results and caveats: Discriminating ophthalmopathy from stable hyperthyroidism, a 13-signature model attained a sensitivity of about 88% and a specificity of about 79%. Most clonotypes expanded in thyroid above 0.001 frequency were present in blood too.

Germline CDR1 DFQATT, CDR2 SNEGSKA (reference sequence). The length of the CDR3 is 14 residues. Hyperthyroidism patients were newly diagnosed, ill under 2 months, and aged 18 to 65 years. This clonotype was recorded a few times. The antigen is undetermined. Mismatch with germline at one junction end may stem from a read error. Using RNA transcripts, the TCR beta CDR3 regions were amplified. RT-PCR with HTBI primers came first, then second-round multiplex PCR. One entry per CDR3 protein, called by TCRdb with MiXCR from the multiplex PCR reads. Among over a million distinct CDR3 sequences, less than 45% were seen once, and the ten largest hold over 8.5%.

Sequenced material: peripheral blood or thyroid tissue (not recorded which). V gene TRBV20-1 combines with J gene TRBJ2-5, with TRBD2 identical over 9 bases. This clonotype originated in an adult man with Graves' hyperthyroidism. CDR3 nucleotides: TGCAGTGCCAGAGTCCCAGCGGGAGGAGAGACCCAGTACTTC. Translating it yields CSARVPAGGETQYF.